This TCR beta chain is from a study of blood T cell repertoires in COVID-19. As processed by the authors: Quantification of nucleated cells was approximated via reference gene primer amplification. Sequencing used immunoSEQ multiplex PCR; TCRdb keeps in-frame clones, though not all of them. V, J and clone size were drawn from that table, and D and trimming were deduced from the DNA. The sample includes about 480,000 clones, 70% to 90% of them seen just once. Germline V gene sequence: CDR1 KGHSH, CDR2 LQKENI. This CDR3 region has 13 residues. The V end was cut by 3 bases, the J end by 0 bases, with 5 bases between. With respect to this clone: Other DNA sequences from this sample encode an identical CDR3 as well.

The chain carries TRBV18 and TRBJ1-1, with D uncertain. Specimen: PBMCs or T cells enriched from blood (not recorded which). The TCR was taken from a middle-aged woman who had recovered from COVID-19. This chain's CDR3 is CASSPSVNTEAFF. CDR3 bases: TGTGCCAGCTCACCTTCAGTGAACACTGAAGCTTTCTTT.